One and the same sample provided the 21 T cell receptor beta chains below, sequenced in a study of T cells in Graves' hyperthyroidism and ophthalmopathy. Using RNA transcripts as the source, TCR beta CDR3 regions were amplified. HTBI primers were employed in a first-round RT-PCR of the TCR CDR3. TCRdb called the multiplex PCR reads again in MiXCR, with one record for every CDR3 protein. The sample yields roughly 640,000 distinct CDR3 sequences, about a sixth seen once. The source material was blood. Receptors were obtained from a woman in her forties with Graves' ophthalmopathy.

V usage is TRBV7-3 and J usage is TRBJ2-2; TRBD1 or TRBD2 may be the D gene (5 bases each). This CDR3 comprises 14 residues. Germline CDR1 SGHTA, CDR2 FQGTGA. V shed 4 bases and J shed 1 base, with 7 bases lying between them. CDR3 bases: TGTGCCAGCAGCTGGGACGGGAACACCGGGGAGCTGTTTTTT. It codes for CASSWDGNTGELFF.

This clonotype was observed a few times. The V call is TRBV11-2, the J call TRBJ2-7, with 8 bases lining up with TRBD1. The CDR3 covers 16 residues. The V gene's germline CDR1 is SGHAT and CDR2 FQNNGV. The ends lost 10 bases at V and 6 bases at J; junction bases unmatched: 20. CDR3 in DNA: TGTGCCACCACTCACGGACACTCGACAGGGGAGGTCGAGCAGTACTTC. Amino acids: CATTHGHSTGEVEQYF. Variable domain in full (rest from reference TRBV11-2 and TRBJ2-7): EAGVAQSPRYKIIEKRQSVAFWCNPISGHATLYWYQQILGQGPKLLIQFQNNGVVDDSQLPKDRFSAERLKGVDSTLKIQPAKLEDSAVYLCATTHGHSTGEVEQYFGPGTRLTVT.

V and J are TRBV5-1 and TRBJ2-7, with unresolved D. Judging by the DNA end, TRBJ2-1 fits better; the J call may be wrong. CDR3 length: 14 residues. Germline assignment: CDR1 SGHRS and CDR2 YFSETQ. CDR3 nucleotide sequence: TGCGCCAGCAGCTTGGTTGGTGGTTCCTACGAGCAGTTCTTC. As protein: CASSLVGGSYEQFF.

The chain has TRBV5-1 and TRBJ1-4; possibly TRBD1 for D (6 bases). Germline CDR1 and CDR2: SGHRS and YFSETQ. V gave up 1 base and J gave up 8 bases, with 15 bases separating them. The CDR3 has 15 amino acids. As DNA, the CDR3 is TGCGCCAGCAGCTTGTTCGGGGGGCAAGGCGAAAAACTGTTTTTT. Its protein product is CASSLFGGQGEKLFF.

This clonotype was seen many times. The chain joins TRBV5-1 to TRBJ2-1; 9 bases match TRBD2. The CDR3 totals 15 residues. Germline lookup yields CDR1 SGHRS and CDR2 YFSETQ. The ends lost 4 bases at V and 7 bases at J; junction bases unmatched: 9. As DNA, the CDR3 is TGCGCCAGCAGCACCGGACTAGCGAGTAAAAATGAGCAGTTCTTC. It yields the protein CASSTGLASKNEQFF.

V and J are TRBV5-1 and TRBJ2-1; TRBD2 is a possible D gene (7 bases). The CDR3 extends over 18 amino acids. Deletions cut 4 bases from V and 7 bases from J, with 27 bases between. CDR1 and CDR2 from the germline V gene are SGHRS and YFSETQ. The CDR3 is CASSLTRQARDYVNEQFF. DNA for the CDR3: TGCGCCAGCAGCCTGACTCGACAGGCCCGGGACTACGTGAATGAGCAGTTCTTC. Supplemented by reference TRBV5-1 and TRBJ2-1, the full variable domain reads KAGVTQTPRYLIKTRGQQVTLSCSPISGHRSVSWYQQTPGQGLQFLFEYFSETQRNKGNFPGRFSGRQFSNSRSEMNVSTLELGDSALYLCASSLTRQARDYVNEQFFGPGTRLTVL.

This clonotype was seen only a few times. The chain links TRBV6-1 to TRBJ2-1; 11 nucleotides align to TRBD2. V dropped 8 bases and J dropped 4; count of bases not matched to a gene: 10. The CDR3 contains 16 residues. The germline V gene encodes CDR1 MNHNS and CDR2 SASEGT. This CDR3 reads CASLHPIAGGYNEQFF. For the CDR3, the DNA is TGTGCCAGCCTGCATCCGATAGCGGGAGGGTACAATGAGCAGTTCTTC.

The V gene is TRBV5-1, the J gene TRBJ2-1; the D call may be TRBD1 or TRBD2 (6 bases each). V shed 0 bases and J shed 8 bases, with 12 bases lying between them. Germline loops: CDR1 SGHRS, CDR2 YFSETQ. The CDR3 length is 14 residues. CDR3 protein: CASSLAGAVYEQFF. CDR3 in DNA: TGCGCCAGCAGCTTGGCGGGGGCGGTGTATGAGCAGTTCTTC.

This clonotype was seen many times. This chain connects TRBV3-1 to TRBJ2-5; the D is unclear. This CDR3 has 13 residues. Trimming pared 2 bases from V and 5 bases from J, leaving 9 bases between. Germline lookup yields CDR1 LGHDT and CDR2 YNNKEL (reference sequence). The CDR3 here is CASSQSGWETQYF. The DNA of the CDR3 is TGTGCCAGCAGCCAATCAGGTTGGGAGACCCAGTACTTC.

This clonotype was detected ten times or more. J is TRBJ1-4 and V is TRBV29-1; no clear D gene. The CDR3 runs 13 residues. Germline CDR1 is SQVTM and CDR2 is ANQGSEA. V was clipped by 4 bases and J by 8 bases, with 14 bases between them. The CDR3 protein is CSVVLSAAEKLFF. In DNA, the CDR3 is TGCAGCGTTGTGTTAAGCGCGGCGGAAAAACTGTTTTTT.

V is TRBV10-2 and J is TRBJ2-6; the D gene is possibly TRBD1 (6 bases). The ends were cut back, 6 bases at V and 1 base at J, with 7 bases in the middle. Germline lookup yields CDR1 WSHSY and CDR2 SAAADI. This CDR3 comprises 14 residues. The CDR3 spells CASRRGSGANVLTF. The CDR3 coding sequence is TGCGCCAGCAGGAGGGGGTCTGGGGCCAACGTCCTGACTTTC.

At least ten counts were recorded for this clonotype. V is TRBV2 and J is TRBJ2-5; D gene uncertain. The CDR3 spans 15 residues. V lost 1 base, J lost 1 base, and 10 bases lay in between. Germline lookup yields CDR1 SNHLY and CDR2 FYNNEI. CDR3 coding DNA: TGTGCCAGCAGTGAAGAGGAAGGCGTCCAAGAGACCCAGTACTTC. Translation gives CASSEEEGVQETQYF.

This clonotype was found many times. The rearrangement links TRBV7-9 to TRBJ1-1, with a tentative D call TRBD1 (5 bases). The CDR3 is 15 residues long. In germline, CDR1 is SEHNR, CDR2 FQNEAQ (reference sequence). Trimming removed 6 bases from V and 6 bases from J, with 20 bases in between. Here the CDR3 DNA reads TGTGCCAGCAGTCCCGGAGGGGCCCTGGACTCTGAAGCTTTCTTT. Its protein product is CASSPGGALDSEAFF.

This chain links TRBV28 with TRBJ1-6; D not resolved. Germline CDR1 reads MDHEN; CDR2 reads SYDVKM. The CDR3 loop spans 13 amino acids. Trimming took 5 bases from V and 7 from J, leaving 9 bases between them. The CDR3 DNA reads TGTGCCAGCAGTCCGTTCTTAAATTCACCCCTCCACTTT. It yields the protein CASSPFLNSPLHF. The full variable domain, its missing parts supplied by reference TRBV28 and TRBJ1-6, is DVKVTQSSRYLVKRTGEKVFLECVQDMDHENMFWYRQDPGLGLRLIYFSYDVKMKEKGDIPEGYSVSREKKERFSLILESASTNQTSMYLCASSPFLNSPLHFGNGTRLTVT.

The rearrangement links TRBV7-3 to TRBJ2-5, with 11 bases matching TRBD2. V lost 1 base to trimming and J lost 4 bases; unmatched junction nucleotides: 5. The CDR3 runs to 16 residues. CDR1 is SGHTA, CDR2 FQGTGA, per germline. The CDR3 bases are TGTGCCAGCAGCTTAATGGCGACTAGCGGGATAGAGACCCAGTACTTC. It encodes CASSLMATSGIETQYF. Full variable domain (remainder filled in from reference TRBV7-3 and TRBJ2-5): GAGVSQTPSNKVTEKGKYVELRCDPISGHTALYWYRQSLGQGPEFLIYFQGTGAADDSGLPNDRFFAVRPEGSVSTLKIQRTERGDSAVYLCASSLMATSGIETQYFGPGTRLLVL.

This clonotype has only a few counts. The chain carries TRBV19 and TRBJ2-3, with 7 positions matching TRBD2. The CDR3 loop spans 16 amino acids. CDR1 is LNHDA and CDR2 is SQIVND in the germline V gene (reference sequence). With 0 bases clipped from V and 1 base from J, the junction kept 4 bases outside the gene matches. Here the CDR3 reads CASSIDSGTGTDTQYF. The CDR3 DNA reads TGTGCCAGTAGTATAGACAGCGGGACCGGCACAGATACGCAGTATTTT.

The CDR3 loop reads CSVLPGQGEDTEAFF. For the CDR3, the DNA is TGCAGCGTCCTCCCCGGACAGGGGGAGGACACTGAAGCTTTCTTT. The genes are TRBV29-1 and TRBJ1-1; 10 bases agree with TRBD1. This CDR3 comprises 15 residues. Germline CDR1 SQVTM, CDR2 ANQGSEA. Losses at the gene ends were 6 bases for V and 3 bases for J; bases not matched to a gene: 10. Based on the CDR3 plus reference TRBV29-1 and TRBJ1-1, the full variable domain is SAVISQKPSRDICQRGTSLTIQCQVDSQVTMMFWYRQQPGQSLTLIATANQGSEATYESGFVIDKFPISRPNLTFSTLTVSNMSPEDSSIYLCSVLPGQGEDTEAFFGQGTRLTVV.

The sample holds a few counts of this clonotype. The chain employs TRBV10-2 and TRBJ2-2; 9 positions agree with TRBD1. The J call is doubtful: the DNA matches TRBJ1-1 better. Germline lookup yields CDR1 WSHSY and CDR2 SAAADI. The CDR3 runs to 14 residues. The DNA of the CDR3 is TGCGCCAGCCAAGAGGGACAGGGCCCCCCGGGAGCTTTCTTT. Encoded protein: CASQEGQGPPGAFF.

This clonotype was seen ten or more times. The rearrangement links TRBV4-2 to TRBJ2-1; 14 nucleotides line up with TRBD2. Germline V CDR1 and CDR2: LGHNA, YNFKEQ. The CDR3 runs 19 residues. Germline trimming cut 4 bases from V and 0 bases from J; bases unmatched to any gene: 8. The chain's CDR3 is CASSPWTSGGSSSYNEQFF. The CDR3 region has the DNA TGTGCCAGCAGCCCTTGGACTAGCGGGGGGTCAAGCTCCTACAATGAGCAGTTCTTC.

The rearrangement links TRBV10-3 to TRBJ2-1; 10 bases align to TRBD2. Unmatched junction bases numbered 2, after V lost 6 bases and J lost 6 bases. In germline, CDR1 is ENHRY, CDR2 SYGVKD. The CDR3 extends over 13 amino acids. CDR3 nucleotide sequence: TGTGCCATCAGAGCGGGGGGGAGCAATGAGCAGTTCTTC. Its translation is CAIRAGGSNEQFF.

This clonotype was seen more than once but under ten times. The CDR3 DNA sequence: TGCGCCAGCAGCCAAGAAGGGTCTGGTTCACCCCTCCACTTT. Translating gives CASSQEGSGSPLHF. The J gene is TRBJ1-6, the V gene TRBV4-1; D is uncertain. This CDR3 region has 14 residues. CDR1 and CDR2 (germline): MGHRA, YSYEKL. Trimming removed 0 bases from V and 9 bases from J, with 9 bases in between.